Listed here are 20 T cell receptor beta chains from one sample, sequenced in a study of human T cells and chemical hapten exposure. Regarding time point: patch test 3, about 24 weeks after DPC sensitization. Documented treatment: therapeutic diphenylcyclopropenone sensitization with weekly scalp DPC. TCRdb fed the RACE reads into MiXCR, producing one record per CDR3 protein. The repertoire holds 99,000 or so distinct CDR3 sequences, 30% to 35% seen once, with around 2.7% in the top ten. This sample comprised whole blood, obtained in connection with sensitization to the hapten diphenylcyclopropenone (DPC). The source is a man aged 35-49 years with alopecia areata. Some clones in this sample may be carry-over from other donors' samples.

The rearrangement joins TRBV2 to TRBJ2-6, with D unclear. CDR3 size: 15 residues. CDR1 is SNHLY and CDR2 is FYNNEI in the germline V gene. V lost 0 bases to trimming and J lost 1 base, with 4 bases between them. The CDR3 coding sequence is TGTGCCAGCAGTGAAGCGGGGTCTGGGGCCAACGTCCTGACTTTC. Translation gives CASSEAGSGANVLTF. Using reference TRBV2 and TRBJ2-6 for the parts outside the CDR3, the full variable domain is EPEVTQTPSHQVTQMGQEVILRCVPISNHLYFYWYRQILGQKVEFLVSFYNNEISEKSEIFDDQFSVERPDGSNFTLKIRSTKLEDSAMYFCASSEAGSGANVLTFGAGSRLTVL.

This clonotype has a handful of counts. V usage is TRBV29-1 and J usage is TRBJ2-3; D not certain. V lost 4 bases and J 2 bases, leaving 7 bases between the germline ends. The germline V gene encodes CDR1 SQVTM and CDR2 ANQGSEA. The CDR3 is 12 amino acids. CDR3 nucleotide sequence: TGCAGCGTTGGCCAGATCACAGATACGCAGTATTTT. It codes for CSVGQITDTQYF.

This clonotype was recorded a few times. The rearrangement joins TRBV18 to TRBJ2-3; 9 bases match TRBD2. The CDR3 totals 18 residues. Per germline, CDR1 KGHSH and CDR2 LQKENI. The trim removed 2 bases at V and 1 base at J, leaving 10 bases unmatched. Here the CDR3 reads CASSPSFSGSLGTDTQYF. CDR3 nucleotides: TGTGCCAGCTCACCATCGTTTAGCGGGAGTTTGGGCACAGATACGCAGTATTTT.

The genes are TRBV18 and TRBJ1-2, with D perhaps TRBD1 (5 bases). This CDR3 comprises 12 residues. The germline V gene has CDR1 KGHSH and CDR2 LQKENI. V gave up 6 bases and J gave up 7 bases, with 12 bases separating them. In DNA, the CDR3 is TGTGCCAGCTCTCGCCAGGGAGGTGGCTACACCTTC. Translating gives CASSRQGGGYTF.

This sequence joins TRBV6-1 and TRBJ1-2; tentative D call: TRBD1 (5 bases). CDR3 length: 14 amino acids. The germline V gene has CDR1 MNHNS and CDR2 SASEGT. V was clipped by 5 bases and J by 14 bases, with 24 bases between them. In nucleotides, the CDR3 is TGTGCCAGCAGTACCCAGGGATTGGATTCTACGCGTACCTTC. It codes for CASSTQGLDSTRTF.

This clonotype has more than one count but fewer than ten. The J gene is TRBJ2-3, the V gene TRBV27; weak D call: TRBD2 (6 bases). V lost 5 bases, J lost 1 base, and 10 bases lay in between. This CDR3 region has 14 residues. CDR1 and CDR2 (germline): MNHEY, SMNVEV (reference sequence). In DNA form, the CDR3 reads TGTGCCAGCAGTCCGGGACTGGGCACAGATACGCAGTATTTT. As protein: CASSPGLGTDTQYF.

This clonotype turned up a few times. The V and J genes are TRBV11-3 and TRBJ2-5, with a possible D match to TRBD2 (5 bases). This CDR3 is built from 14 residues. Per the germline V gene, CDR1 is SGHNT and CDR2 is YENEEA. V was shortened by 1 base and J by 1 base, with 7 bases between the two germline ends. CDR3 in DNA: TGTGCCAGCAGCTTAGCCAGCGGCCAAGAGACCCAGTACTTC. This gives the protein CASSLASGQETQYF. The full variable domain, in which reference TRBV11-3 and TRBJ2-5 provide the parts outside the CDR3, is EAGVVQSPRYKIIEKKQPVAFWCNPISGHNTLYWYLQNLGQGPELLIRYENEEAVDDSQLPKDRFSAERLKGVDSTLKIQPAELGDSAVYLCASSLASGQETQYFGPGTRLLVL.

The chain combines TRBV11-2 with TRBJ2-3, with D possibly TRBD2 on 5 matching bases. The V end was cut by 0 bases, the J end by 8 bases, with 12 bases between. CDR1 and CDR2 (germline): SGHAT, FQNNGV. CDR3 length: 14 residues. CDR3 bases: TGTGCCAGCAGCTTAGATTCGTCTAGCCGTACGCAGTATTTT. It codes for CASSLDSSSRTQYF.

The chain has TRBV27 and TRBJ1-5; 9 nucleotides line up with TRBD1. The CDR3 has 16 amino acids. V dropped 3 bases and J dropped 6; count of bases not matched to a gene: 9. Per germline, CDR1 MNHEY and CDR2 SMNVEV (reference sequence). The CDR3 coding sequence is TGTGCCAGCAGTTTGGGGGGACAGGGACGGAGTCAGCCCCAGCATTTT. Translating gives CASSLGGQGRSQPQHF.

This chain connects TRBV11-1 to TRBJ2-5; 13 bases fit TRBD2. Germline CDR1 reads SGHAT; CDR2 reads FQDESV (reference sequence). The CDR3 covers 16 residues. The J segment lost 4 bases and the V segment lost 2 bases, leaving 4 bases of the junction unmatched. The CDR3 DNA follows: TGTGCCAGCAGCTTACGGACTAGCGGGAGAAGAGAGACCCAGTACTTC. Residues: CASSLRTSGRRETQYF.

V gene TRBV9 combines with J gene TRBJ2-1, with 9 bases lining up with TRBD2. CDR1 and CDR2 from the germline V gene are SGDLS and YYNGEE. Trimming at V came to 0 bases and at J to 7 bases, leaving 2 bases not matched to a gene. CDR3 length equals 14 residues. Here the CDR3 reads CASSVVLAGNEQFF. CDR3 sequence (DNA): TGTGCCAGCAGCGTAGTACTAGCGGGTAATGAGCAGTTCTTC.

The gene calls are TRBV6-2 or TRBV6-3 and TRBJ2-3; a possible D gene is TRBD1 (5 bases). The V end lost 5 bases, the J end lost 6 bases, and 12 bases lay between the germline ends. The CDR3 spans 13 residues. Germline CDR1 reads MNHEY; CDR2 reads SVGEGT. This chain's CDR3 is CASSPPPGDTQYF. In nucleotides, the CDR3 is TGTGCCAGCAGTCCCCCCCCAGGGGATACGCAGTATTTT.

This chain links TRBV6-1 with TRBJ2-1; TRBD1 or TRBD2 may be the D gene (5 bases each). The CDR3 has 15 residues. Germline lookup yields CDR1 MNHNS and CDR2 SASEGT. The V and J ends lost 1 base and 10 bases respectively, with 17 bases between them. The CDR3: CASSEVWQGGREQFF. As DNA, the CDR3 is TGTGCCAGCAGTGAAGTCTGGCAGGGCGGGCGGGAGCAGTTCTTC.

This clonotype has only a few counts. This sequence joins TRBV11-3 and TRBJ2-3, with 8 positions matching TRBD2. The germline V gene has CDR1 SGHNT and CDR2 YENEEA. The CDR3 contains 19 residues. Losses at the gene ends were 1 base for V and 5 bases for J; bases not matched to a gene: 17. The CDR3 nucleotides read TGTGCCAGCAGCTTAGCCAGCGGGAGACCCTGGTGGGCGCTAGATACGCAGTATTTT. Protein product: CASSLASGRPWWALDTQYF.

This clonotype was seen only a few times. J is TRBJ2-5 and V is TRBV11-1; 7 bases line up with TRBD1. The V gene end was trimmed by 7 bases and the J gene end by 1 base; junction bases not matched to a gene: 6. CDR3 length: 14 amino acids. The germline gives CDR1 SGHAT, CDR2 FQDESV (reference sequence). The CDR3 region has the DNA TGTGCCAGCACCCTTGACAGGGTCCAAGAGACCCAGTACTTC. Amino acids: CASTLDRVQETQYF. Complete variable domain (other parts from reference TRBV11-1 and TRBJ2-5): EAEVAQSPRYKITEKSQAVAFWCDPISGHATLYWYRQILGQGPELLVQFQDESVVDDSQLPKDRFSAERLKGVDSTLKIQPAELGDSAMYLCASTLDRVQETQYFGPGTRLLVL.

This chain joins TRBV6-2 or TRBV6-3 and TRBJ2-7, with D perhaps matching TRBD1 (7 bases). The CDR3 has 18 amino acids. Germline CDR1 MNHEY, CDR2 SVGEGT. Trimming cost V 7 bases and J 7 bases, with 32 bases left between them. This CDR3 reads CASTSGGLAGTAPGEQYV. CDR3 nucleotides: TGTGCCAGCACCTCAGGGGGGTTGGCAGGGACCGCGCCGGGGGAGCAGTACGTC.

As concerns this clonotype: At one of its ends the junction is not consistent with the germline gene, which may arise from a read error. The chain is built from TRBV7-6 and TRBJ2-3, with D tentatively TRBD2 (6 bases). CDR3 length equals 16 residues. Looked up from germline, CDR1 is SGHVS and CDR2 is FNYEAQ. The chain's CDR3 is CASSLSRGISTGTQYF. In nucleotides, the CDR3 is TGTGCCAGCAGCTTATCGCGGGGAATTAGCACAGGTACGCAGTATTTT.

This clonotype was counted between two and nine times. The rearrangement links TRBV12-3 or TRBV12-4 to TRBJ2-7; 7 bases align to TRBD1. Trimming cost V 6 bases and J 3 bases; bases outside gene matches: 5. CDR3 length equals 13 residues. Here the CDR3 DNA reads TGTGCCAGCAGCCCTACAGGGGTCTACGAGCAGTACGTC. Translated, it gives CASSPTGVYEQYV.

The sample holds many counts of this clonotype. The chain uses TRBV29-1 and TRBJ2-3; D call uncertain. The V end lost 4 bases, the J end lost 4 bases, and 3 bases lay between the germline ends. The CDR3 consists of 10 residues. Per germline, CDR1 SQVTM and CDR2 ANQGSEA. CDR3 sequence: CSVVADTQYF. In DNA form, the CDR3 reads TGCAGCGTTGTCGCAGATACGCAGTATTTT.

In this sample, this clonotype turned up a few times. The genes are TRBV16 and TRBJ1-5; no definite D call. CDR1 and CDR2 (germline): KGHSY, FQNENV. The V and J ends lost 0 bases and 5 bases respectively, with 5 bases between them. The CDR3 consists of 13 residues. CDR3 bases: TGTGCCAGCAGCCAATCTGGGCATCAGCCCCAGCATTTT. Protein product: CASSQSGHQPQHF.